In this sample, the clone carrying this TCR beta chain turned up many times. The sample belongs to a study of T cell repertoires in cytomegalovirus infection. CDR3 length: 18 residues. With 1 base clipped from V and 5 bases from J, the junction kept 12 bases outside the gene matches. Germline CDR1 and CDR2: SGHVS and FNYEAQ. MiXCR, applied by TCRdb to the reads, yields one record per CDR3 protein. The sample has a few hundred thousand distinct CDR3 sequences, roughly an eighth seen once. The sequence derives from a human donor in good health (CMV status not recorded). Some clones in this sample may be carry-over from other donors' samples. Sequencing was performed on PBMCs. The genes are TRBV7-6 and TRBJ1-5, with 9 bases fitting TRBD1. DNA for the CDR3: TGTGCCAGCAGCTTAGAGGCAGGGACAGGGACATATGATCAGCCCCAGCATTTT. This encodes CASSLEAGTGTYDQPQHF.